This TCR beta chain came from a study of OX40 agonist ivuxolimab in advanced cancers. Looking at the study overall: Dose-escalation patients suffered from hepatocellular carcinoma, melanoma, renal cell or head and neck cancer. General observations from the study: With doses of 0.1-3.0 mg/kg, partial responders showed among the lowest clonal expansion.

Clones were read by immunoSEQ multiplex PCR, and TCRdb kept only the in-frame ones, dropping some. Of about 59,000 clones in the sample, about 83% were seen once. About this clone: As yet, its antigen is unknown.

The CDR3 is made up of 16 amino acids. Trimming pared 6 bases from V and 0 bases from J, leaving 15 bases between. CDR1 LNHDA and CDR2 SQIVND come from the germline V gene (reference sequence). This chain links TRBV19 with TRBJ1-5; D remains unclear. The sequencing here drew on CD4+ or CD8+ T cells sorted from blood, taken in a trial of the OX40 agonist ivuxolimab. The TCR originated in an adult with an advanced solid tumor such as melanoma, head and neck, liver or kidney cancer. CDR3 DNA: TGTGCCAGTAGGATACAGCATTCCAATAGCAATCAGCCCCAGCATTTT. Translated: CASRIQHSNSNQPQHF.